These 17 T cell receptor beta chains share one sample of origin, sequenced in a study of T cells in women clearing cervical HPV infection. Generated by immunoSEQ multiplex PCR, the TCRdb table keeps only in-frame clones and is missing some. This repertoire includes some 16,000 clones. Material for sequencing was blood buffy coat. Receptor source: a woman between 18 and 75 years old with a cervical HPV16 infection that either progressed to CIN3+ or cleared (not recorded which).

About this clone: The read halts 3 residues ahead of the CDR3 end, with the missing end drawn from the germline J gene. J is TRBJ1-2 and V is TRBV30; no clear D. CDR1 is GTSNPN, CDR2 SVGIG, per germline (reference sequence). The length of the CDR3 is 13 residues. The V end was cut by 0 bases, the J end by 4 bases, with 9 bases between. The sequenced CDR3 bases are TGTGCCTGGAGTGTGGCAACCCCCTATGGC. This translates into CAWSVATPYG. The entire CDR3 protein reads CAWSVATPYGYTF.

With respect to this clone: The read terminates 3 residues ahead of where the CDR3 ends, so the germline J gene completes it. V is TRBV5-1 and J is TRBJ1-5; no clear D gene. The CDR3 runs 15 residues. Germline CDR1 SGHRS, CDR2 YFSETQ. Deletions cut 0 bases from V and 5 bases from J, with 12 bases between. The CDR3 is CASSLEPGVHQPQHF. Partial CDR3 DNA: TGCGCCAGCAGCTTGGAACCCGGGGTTCATCAGCCC.

About this clone: The DNA ends 3 residues before the CDR3 does, and the rest of the CDR3 is filled in from the germline J gene. The sample holds other DNA sequences that translate to the same CDR3. The chain uses TRBV2 and TRBJ1-6; D perhaps matches TRBD1 (5 bases). Germline CDR1 is SNHLY and CDR2 is FYNNEI. This CDR3 comprises 18 residues. The V end was cut by 3 bases, the J end by 0 bases, with 15 bases between. Incomplete CDR3 DNA: TGTGCCAGCAGTGAGGACACCTCTAGGGGCTCCTATAATTCACCC. Translating gives CASSEDTSRGSYNSP. The full CDR3 protein is CASSEDTSRGSYNSPLHF.

As to this clone: The read ends 3 residues early relative to the CDR3; the germline J gene fills the gap. The chain carries TRBV20-1 and TRBJ1-4, with D possibly TRBD1 on 5 matching bases. The CDR3 sequence is 15 residues long. V lost 6 bases, J lost 8 bases, and 22 bases lay in between. Germline V lookup: CDR1 DFQATT, CDR2 SNEGSKA (reference sequence). The CDR3 DNA, read in part, is TGCAGTGCCAAATCCCGGGGGACGGTCGCGGAAAAA. Protein product: CSAKSRGTVAEK. The whole CDR3 sequence reads CSAKSRGTVAEKLFF.

Judged by frequency, this clone is medium-sized (0.01 to 0.1%). The CDR3 is cut off 3 residues early in the read; its end comes from the germline J gene. V and J are TRBV20-1 and TRBJ2-5, with no clear D. CDR3 length: 14 residues. Trimming took 2 bases from V and 4 from J, leaving 14 bases between them. CDR1 and CDR2 from the germline V gene are DFQATT and SNEGSKA (reference sequence). The CDR3 loop is CSARQPDGRETQYF. Incomplete CDR3 DNA: TGCAGTGCTAGACAGCCAGATGGGCGAGAGACC.

According to its frequency, this clone is medium-sized. The read ends 3 residues shy of where the CDR3 ends; the end is completed using the germline J gene. The V and J genes are TRBV11-3 and TRBJ1-2; TRBD1 aligns across 8 bases. The CDR3 spans 13 residues. CDR1 is SGHNT, CDR2 YENEEA, per germline. With 5 bases clipped from V and 4 bases from J, the junction kept 3 bases outside the gene matches. CDR3 bases read: TGTGCCAGCAGCCCGGGACAGGCCTATGGC. This sequence encodes CASSPGQAYG. The entire CDR3 protein reads CASSPGQAYGYTF.

As regards this clone: The read terminates 3 residues ahead of where the CDR3 ends, so the germline J gene completes it. The genes are TRBV20-1 and TRBJ2-1, with TRBD1 matching over 8 bases. The CDR3 runs 13 residues. The V segment lost 3 bases and the J segment 4 bases; nucleotides outside the gene matches: 2. The germline CDR1 and CDR2 sequences are DFQATT and SNEGSKA (reference sequence). The CDR3 loop reads CSASRTGYNEQFF. Incomplete CDR3 DNA: TGCAGTGCTAGTCGGACAGGGTACAATGAG.

Comment on this clone: The read gets to within 3 residues of the CDR3 end, and the germline J gene fills in the rest. The chain carries TRBV20-1 and TRBJ1-2, with TRBD1 identical over 10 bases. The ends lost 3 bases at V and 4 bases at J; junction bases unmatched: 5. CDR1 and CDR2 (germline): DFQATT, SNEGSKA (reference sequence). The CDR3 contains 14 residues. The sequenced part of the CDR3 DNA is TGCAGTGCTAGCGGGACAGGGGTGGGCTATGGC. Protein product: CSASGTGVGYG. In full, the CDR3 reads CSASGTGVGYGYTF.

Concerning this clone itself: The read terminates 3 residues before the CDR3 end, so the remaining end is supplied by the germline J gene. The chain links TRBV7-2 to TRBJ2-7, with a tentative D call TRBD2 (6 bases). Between the trimmed V and J ends, which lost 0 bases and 6 bases, there was a span of 15 bases. The CDR3 is made up of 15 amino acids. Germline V gene data show CDR1 as SGHTA and CDR2 as FQGNSA. CDR3 DNA, as far as it was read: TGTGCCAGCAGCTTAGCGAGGGTGCTCGGGGGCGAG. The encoded protein is CASSLARVLGGE. The whole CDR3 sequence reads CASSLARVLGGEQYF. Together with reference TRBV7-2 and TRBJ2-7, the CDR3 gives the full variable domain: GAGVSQSPSNKVTEKGKDVELRCDPISGHTALYWYRQSLGQGLEFLIYFQGNSAPDKSGLPSDRFSAERTGGSVSTLTIQRTQQEDSAVYLCASSLARVLGGEQYFGPGTRLTVT.

Details on this clone: With the read ending 3 residues before the CDR3 end, the germline J gene is used to fill in that end. This chain joins TRBV20-1 and TRBJ1-3; 9 positions match TRBD1. The CDR3 spans 14 residues. J was trimmed by 1 base and V by 6 bases; bases with no gene match: 4. Germline loops: CDR1 DFQATT, CDR2 SNEGSKA (reference sequence). CDR3 sequence reads: CSAAGTGSGNTIYF. The covered CDR3 bases are TGCAGTGCAGCCGGGACAGGGTCTGGAAACACC.

To note about this clone: The CDR3 end falls 3 residues outside the read, so it is completed with the germline J gene. The chain couples TRBV20-1 to TRBJ2-3, with 10 bases fitting TRBD2. V shed 7 bases and J 6 bases; nucleotides not matched to a gene: 16. Germline V CDR1 and CDR2: DFQATT, SNEGSKA (reference sequence). The CDR3 has 16 residues. This CDR3 is CSGRRLAGVTWDTQYF. The part of the CDR3 DNA that was read is TGCAGTGGGAGGCGGCTAGCGGGGGTCACTTGGGATACG.

As concerns this clone: The DNA ends 3 residues before the CDR3 does, and the rest of the CDR3 is filled in from the germline J gene. J is TRBJ2-7 and V is TRBV6-1; D is perhaps TRBD2 (6 bases). CDR1 is MNHNS, CDR2 SASEGT, per germline. There are 13 residues in the CDR3. Trimming left V 1 base short and J 5 bases short, with 9 bases between. The CDR3 loop reads CASSEGRGNEQYF. The CDR3 DNA, read in part, is TGTGCCAGCAGTGAAGGACGGGGGAACGAG.

Details on this clone: The read terminates 3 residues ahead of where the CDR3 ends, so the germline J gene completes it. This sequence joins TRBV10-3 and TRBJ2-5; D perhaps matches TRBD2 (6 bases). This CDR3 region has 14 residues. The germline gives CDR1 ENHRY, CDR2 SYGVKD. The V end was cut by 0 bases, the J end by 3 bases, with 8 bases between. The CDR3 DNA, read in part, is TGTGCCATCAGTGAGTCGGGCGGGAAAGAGACC. It codes for CAISESGGKET. The whole CDR3 region reads CAISESGGKETQYF.

Turning to this clone: The missing CDR3 end, 3 residues past where the read stops, is filled in from the germline J gene. The gene calls are TRBV5-1 and TRBJ1-4; weak D call: TRBD1 (5 bases). Germline CDR1 and CDR2: SGHRS and YFSETQ. Trimming cost V 0 bases and J 3 bases, with 12 bases left between them. The CDR3 length is 16 residues. The CDR3 protein is CASSLARGTSNEKLFF. The DNA read from the CDR3 is TGCGCCAGCAGCTTGGCCCGGGGGACGTCTAATGAAAAA.

On this clone: The read halts 3 residues ahead of the CDR3 end, with the missing end drawn from the germline J gene. The chain recombines TRBV20-1 with TRBJ2-7, with D perhaps TRBD2 (6 bases). CDR3 length equals 11 residues. Trimming cost V 6 bases and J 5 bases, with 11 bases left between them. From germline, CDR1 is DFQATT and CDR2 SNEGSKA (reference sequence). The CDR3: CSAKAGHEQYF. The CDR3 DNA, read in part, is TGCAGTGCAAAGGCGGGGCACGAG.

Worth noting for this clone: Read data end 3 residues before the CDR3 end; the end is taken from the germline J gene. The gene calls are TRBV6-1 and TRBJ2-6, with D unclear. V dropped 4 bases and J dropped 0 bases, with 4 bases sitting between them. Germline CDR1 MNHNS, CDR2 SASEGT. The CDR3 has 14 residues. The CDR3 region is CASSVSSGANVLTF. The CDR3 DNA, read in part, is TGTGCCAGCAGTGTTAGCTCTGGGGCCAACGTC.

As concerns this clone: Read coverage stops 3 residues before the CDR3 terminus; the germline J gene supplies the remainder. V usage is TRBV5-1 and J usage is TRBJ2-1; D unresolved. Trimming took off 0 bases at V and 4 bases at J, with 8 bases between the two ends. This CDR3 is built from 14 residues. The germline CDR1 and CDR2 sequences are SGHRS and YFSETQ. The CDR3 DNA, read in part, is TGCGCCAGCAGCTTGGGTCAGATATACAATGAG. This codes for CASSLGQIYNE. The whole CDR3 reads CASSLGQIYNEQFF.